The clone carrying this T cell receptor (beta chain) has a single count. What it binds is not known. The length of the CDR3 is 15 residues. Germline V gene sequence: CDR1 SGDLS, CDR2 YYNGEE. Trimming stripped 0 bases from V and 7 bases from J, with 15 bases between. These data are taken from a study of cytomegalovirus exposure and HLA in healthy donors. The study's findings and limits: A likely sequencing artifact accounted for one observed cluster of highly shared sequence variants. Association of a missense DCLRE1C variant with TCR beta V- and J-gene trimming was reported in a later analysis.

The PCR employed 60 Vbeta primers together with 13 Jbeta primers. As handled by the study authors: It was a later analysis that counted roughly 80 million unique TCR beta chains, of which around 11 million were shared. Clones were read by immunoSEQ multiplex PCR, and TCRdb kept only the in-frame ones, dropping some. That table furnishes V, J and clone size, whereas the DNA furnished D and trimming. The table shows 95,000 to 150,000 clones, with 15% occurring only once. The source of this sequence is a woman aged 18-29 years in good health and CMV-seronegative. The chain is built from TRBV9 and TRBJ2-3; D is possibly TRBD2 (7 bases). The sample taken for sequencing was PBMCs. DNA of the CDR3: TGTGCCAGCAGCGTAGATGAGGGGGGGCGGAATACGCAGTATTTT. Its protein is CASSVDEGGRNTQYF. Looking up the rest from reference TRBV9 and TRBJ2-3 gives the full variable domain: DSGVTQTPKHLITATGQRVTLRCSPRSGDLSVYWYQQSLDQGLQFLIQYYNGEERAKGNILERFSAQQFPDLHSELNLSSLELGDSALYFCASSVDEGGRNTQYFGPGTRLTVL.